These 2 T cell receptor beta chains were sequenced from one sample in a study of T cell repertoires in aging, cancer and after chemotherapy. TCR beta rearrangements were amplified from peripheral blood genomic DNA. A mixed TRB-A/B primer pool amplified rearranged TRB by multiplex touch-down PCR. TCRdb independently ran MiXCR on the multiplex PCR reads; one entry per CDR3 protein. The sample lists about 10,000 distinct CDR3 sequences, roughly 25% seen once, with 1.5% to 2% in the top ten. The sample taken for sequencing was blood. The receptors here all came from a human donor in good health.

V is TRBV5-1 and J is TRBJ1-1, with D tentatively TRBD1 (5 bases). Germline V gives CDR1 SGHRS, CDR2 YFSETQ. The CDR3 runs 13 residues. V lost 1 base and J lost 3, with 7 bases in between. The CDR3 nucleotides are TGCGCCAGCAGCTTGTGGGGCTACACTGAAGCTTTCTTT. It is translated as CASSLWGYTEAFF.

This clonotype has only a few counts. The chain is built from TRBV25-1 and TRBJ2-1; either TRBD1 or TRBD2 may supply D (5 bases each). This CDR3 comprises 17 residues. The V gene lost 2 bases and the J gene lost 5 bases, with 19 bases spanning the gap. CDR1 MGHDK and CDR2 SYGVNS come from the germline V gene. In DNA, the CDR3 is TGTGCCAGCAGTGAAGCCCACGAGAGGGGCCCCAACAATGAGCAGTTCTTC. As protein: CASSEAHERGPNNEQFF.